This T cell receptor beta chain was sequenced in a study of control samples from healthy donors and cancer patients. Germline trimming cut 5 bases from V and 6 bases from J; bases unmatched to any gene: 4. Germline assignment: CDR1 LNHDA and CDR2 SQIVND (reference sequence). This CDR3 contains 14 residues. The repertoire was sequenced with immunoSEQ multiplex PCR; TCRdb's copy has only in-frame clones and lacks some. The sample lists some 130,000 clones, roughly 92% occurring once. V gene TRBV19 combines with J gene TRBJ2-2, with TRBD1 matching 9 bases. Sequenced input: blood. This sequence originates from a young man in good health. Here the CDR3 reads CASSPGQGPGELFF. The CDR3 nucleotides read TGTGCCAGTAGTCCGGGACAGGGACCCGGGGAGCTGTTTTTT.